Listed here is a single T cell receptor (beta chain). Its antigen is unidentified. Trimming cost V 7 bases and J 9 bases; bases outside gene matches: 8. Germline V gene sequence: CDR1 DFQATT, CDR2 SNEGSKA (reference sequence). CDR3 length equals 11 residues. The sample belongs to a study of T cell repertoires in cytomegalovirus infection. TCRdb reanalysed the reads using MiXCR and keeps one entry per CDR3 protein. The table includes roughly 120,000 distinct CDR3 sequences, around 32% detected once. The TCR sequence derives from a human donor in good health (CMV status not recorded). Some clones in this sample may be carry-over from other donors' samples. The chain links TRBV20-1 to TRBJ2-7; 8 nucleotides line up with TRBD1. Here the sequenced sample was CD8+ T cells from cultured PBMCs, taken from culture after CMV antigen stimulation. The CDR3 here is CSVGTGLGQYF. The CDR3 nucleotides are TGCAGTGTTGGGACAGGCCTCGGGCAGTACTTC.